This T cell receptor (beta chain) was sequenced in a study of graft-versus-host responses after intestinal transplantation. Overall study findings and caveats: The highest levels of circulating GvH clones went along with early declines in HvG clones after transplant.

This table comes from immunoSEQ multiplex PCR, and its TCRdb copy is limited to in-frame clones, with some not included. The profile shows 110,000 to 150,000 clones, 80% to 95% of them singletons. The V end lost 1 base, the J end lost 2 bases, and 10 bases lay between the germline ends. Germline CDR1 is LNHDA and CDR2 is SQIVND (reference sequence). The length of the CDR3 is 15 residues. A single count supports this clone. Its antigen is still unknown. The TCR was taken from a human donor who received an intestinal transplant. The gene calls are TRBV19 and TRBJ2-3; D unresolved. Material: unstimulated CD4+ T cells sorted from spleen or lymph node cells, obtained before intestinal transplant. This chain's CDR3 is CASSIGQINTDTQYF. CDR3 in DNA: TGTGCCAGTAGTATAGGGCAGATAAACACAGATACGCAGTATTTT.